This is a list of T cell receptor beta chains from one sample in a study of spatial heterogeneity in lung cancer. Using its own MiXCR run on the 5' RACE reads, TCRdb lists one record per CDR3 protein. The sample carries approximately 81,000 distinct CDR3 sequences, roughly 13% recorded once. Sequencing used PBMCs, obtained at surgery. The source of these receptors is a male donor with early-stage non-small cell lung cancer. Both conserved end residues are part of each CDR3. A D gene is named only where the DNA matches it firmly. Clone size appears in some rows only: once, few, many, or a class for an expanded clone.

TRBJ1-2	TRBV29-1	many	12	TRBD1	CSVTGVPGGYTF	TGCAGCGTGACAGGGGTACCGGGTGGCTACACCTTC
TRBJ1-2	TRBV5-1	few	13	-	CASSLSMRDGYTF	TGCGCCAGCAGCTTATCTATGAGGGATGGCTACACCTTC
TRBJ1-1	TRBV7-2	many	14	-	CASSWDTIRGEAFF	TGTGCCAGCAGCTGGGACACTATCCGGGGTGAAGCTTTCTTT
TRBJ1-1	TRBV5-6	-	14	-	CASSLGQGITEAFF	TGTGCCAGCAGCTTGGGGCAGGGGATCACTGAAGCTTTCTTT
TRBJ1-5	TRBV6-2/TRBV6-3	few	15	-	CASSYGGVLNQPQHF	TGTGCCAGCAGTTACGGCGGGGTTCTCAATCAGCCCCAGCATTTT
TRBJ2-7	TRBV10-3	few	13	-	CAITEGPYYEQYF	TGTGCCATCACCGAGGGACCGTACTACGAGCAGTACTTC
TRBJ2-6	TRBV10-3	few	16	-	CAISESASAGANVLTF	TGTGCCATCAGTGAGTCGGCGAGCGCTGGGGCCAACGTCCTGACTTTC
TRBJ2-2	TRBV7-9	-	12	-	CAHQANTGELFF	TGTGCCCATCAGGCGAACACCGGGGAGCTGTTTTTT
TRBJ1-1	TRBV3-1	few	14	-	CASSLDTANTEAFF	TGTGCCAGCAGCCTAGATACAGCGAACACTGAAGCTTTCTTT
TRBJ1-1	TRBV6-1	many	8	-	CASTTAFF	TGTGCCAGCACGACTGCTTTCTTT
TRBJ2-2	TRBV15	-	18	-	CATSRPQGSPKNTGELFF	TGTGCCACCAGCAGACCTCAGGGGTCCCCTAAGAACACCGGGGAGCTGTTTTTT
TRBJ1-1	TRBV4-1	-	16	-	CASSQLSEDRNTEAFF	TGCGCCAGCAGCCAACTATCCGAAGACAGGAACACTGAAGCTTTCTTT
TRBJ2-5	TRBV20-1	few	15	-	CSATGTLYTQETQYF	TGCAGTGCTACCGGGACACTTTATACCCAAGAGACCCAGTACTTC
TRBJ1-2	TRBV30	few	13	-	CAWRPDIGYGYTF	TGTGCCTGGAGACCCGATATTGGCTATGGCTACACCTTC
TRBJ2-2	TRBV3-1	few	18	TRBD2	CASTPGLAGGPYGGELFF	TGTGCCAGCACCCCGGGACTAGCGGGAGGGCCGTATGGCGGGGAGCTGTTTTTT
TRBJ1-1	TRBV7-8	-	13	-	CASSRGGNTEAFF	TGTGCCAGCAGCAGGGGAGGGAACACTGAAGCTTTCTTT
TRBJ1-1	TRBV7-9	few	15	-	CASSPRSSSDTEAFF	TGTGCCAGCAGCCCCCGGTCCTCCTCCGACACTGAAGCTTTCTTT